Listed below are T cell receptor beta chains from one sample, sequenced in a study of blood T cell repertoires in COVID-19. The repertoire was sequenced with immunoSEQ multiplex PCR; TCRdb's copy has only in-frame clones and lacks some. Of about 35,000 clones listed, roughly 86% are singletons. Sequenced material: peripheral blood. The source of these receptors is a human donor in a cohort sampled during active COVID-19. Both conserved end residues are trimmed from each CDR3.

v_call,j_call,cdr3_aa
TRBV5-4,TRBJ2-2,ASRRTGAGELF
TRBV7-2,TRBJ2-2,ASSLRSLAGVGNTGELF
TRBV4-3,TRBJ2-7,ASSQETGVEQY
TRBV4-2,TRBJ1-1,ASSLDRRNMNTEAF
TRBV7-2,TRBJ1-3,ASSLVQGLSGNTIY
TRBV12-3/TRBV12-4,TRBJ1-5,ASSTGAQPQH
TRBV5-1,TRBJ2-3,ASSLAVSSGGIWDTQY
TRBV5-1,TRBJ1-1,ASSFQGGRVNTEAF
TRBV19,TRBJ1-6,ASSIDQGSPLH
TRBV29-1,TRBJ1-1,SVEMGQVNTEAF
TRBV5-5,TRBJ1-2,ASSRPGDRGRDGYT
TRBV6-1,TRBJ2-3,ASSPSGNTQY
TRBV27,TRBJ1-6,ASSLSGTGGNNSPLH
TRBV5-4,TRBJ2-2,ASSSTTGVRTGELF
TRBV6-4,TRBJ2-7,ASIRGQGARVHEQY
TRBV5-1,TRBJ2-2,ASGEPGTGELF
TRBV28,TRBJ1-5,ASSAGTGGGQPQH
TRBV24-1,TRBJ1-1,ATSDPGQGPTEAF
TRBV3-1/TRBV3-2,TRBJ1-4,ASSHQGREKLF
TRBV6-1,TRBJ1-1,ASSESGRIEAF
TRBV7-9,TRBJ2-5,ASSPGLNQETQY
TRBV19,TRBJ1-5,ASSIGGGTGNQPQH
TRBV7-9,TRBJ2-5,ASSTGAAGPEETQY
TRBV5-4,TRBJ1-6,ASSRAIQGNNSPLH
TRBV28,TRBJ2-5,ASSDGGVTQY
TRBV28,TRBJ1-3,ASSFQGQGYNTIY
TRBV6-5,TRBJ2-6,ASSYSLGRANVLT
TRBV7-2,TRBJ2-7,ASSRQAGDYEQY
TRBV3-1/TRBV3-2,TRBJ1-5,ASSQGTSQPQH
TRBV25-1,TRBJ2-7,ASSWTLAYEQY
TRBV5-1,TRBJ2-7,ASSSGTVSYEQY
TRBV11-2,TRBJ2-7,ASSLGRVGGTYEQY
TRBV13,TRBJ2-5,ASSRGSGYETQY
TRBV5-6,TRBJ1-4,ASSLRAGTSNEKLF
TRBV20-1,TRBJ1-2,SASRGGDYGYT
TRBV29-1,TRBJ2-3,SADRGYATDTQY
TRBV6-5,TRBJ1-2,ASRRTEDRGGYT
TRBV9,TRBJ2-3,ASSVVGSGGPSTDTQY
TRBV7-2,TRBJ2-3,ASSHAPTSGGISDTQY
TRBV28,TRBJ1-5,ASSFTDRSQPQH
TRBV20-1,TRBJ2-1,SASSGVSDEQF
TRBV2,TRBJ2-3,ASSEGGDRITDTQY
TRBV6-5,TRBJ1-3,ASTTGGSGNTIY
TRBV7-2,TRBJ2-1,ASSLSGSGAYNEQF
TRBV6-5,TRBJ1-2,ASSPIEQGYGYT
TRBV7-9,TRBJ1-2,ASSPGGYGYT
TRBV3-1/TRBV3-2,TRBJ1-1,ASSPSSGGDTEAF
TRBV15,TRBJ1-1,ATSRDILAGDMNTEAF
TRBV12-5,TRBJ2-2,ASGSPWTVTGELF
TRBV2,TRBJ2-3,ASRLSDTQY